The 27 T cell receptor beta chains listed next were all sequenced from one sample in a study of T cells in Graves' hyperthyroidism and ophthalmopathy. Amplified TCR beta CDR3 regions came from RNA transcripts. Primed by the HTBI set, a first-round RT-PCR was run on the TCR CDR3. MiXCR, run by TCRdb on the multiplex PCR reads, gives a single entry per CDR3 protein. This table holds around 500,000 distinct CDR3 sequences, under 15% found once. Sequencing input: blood. The receptors shown here come from a young woman with Graves' hyperthyroidism.

This clonotype was seen ten or more times. The chain couples TRBV3-1 to TRBJ2-1; D is undetermined. Per germline, CDR1 LGHDT and CDR2 YNNKEL (reference sequence). Trimming took 1 base from V and 5 from J, leaving 9 bases between them. The CDR3 extends over 14 amino acids. CDR3: CASSQGVPHNEQFF. The CDR3 nucleotides are TGTGCCAGCAGCCAAGGAGTTCCCCACAATGAGCAGTTCTTC.

This clonotype has ten or more counts. The CDR3 DNA sequence: TGTGCCAGCACTCCTTCGAGGCAGAGCTCCTACAATGAGCAGTTCTTC. It specifies CASTPSRQSSYNEQFF. V and J are TRBV28 and TRBJ2-1; D not certain. The V gene's germline CDR1 is MDHEN and CDR2 SYDVKM. This CDR3 has 16 amino acids. V was shortened by 7 bases and J by 0 bases, with 16 bases between the two germline ends.

About this clonotype itself: One base away lies a much larger clone, so this may be a sequencing read error. The chain carries TRBV10-3 and TRBJ1-2; TRBD1 matches at 10 bases. Germline V lookup: CDR1 ENHRY, CDR2 SYGVKD. V was clipped by 8 bases and J by 8 bases; unmatched bases: 11. The CDR3 consists of 14 residues. CDR3 DNA sequence: TGTGCCATCGCTGAGGGACAGGGGCAAGAAGGCTACACCTTC. Translation: CAIAEGQGQEGYTF.

This clonotype has just a few counts. J is TRBJ1-1 and V is TRBV5-6, with 7 nucleotides matching TRBD1. The CDR3 covers 17 residues. V trimming: 4 bases; J trimming: 4 bases; junction bases outside the gene matches: 16. Germline V CDR1 and CDR2: SGHDT, YYEEEE. CDR3 sequence reads: CASSTQGGPRKPTEAFF. The DNA of the CDR3 is TGTGCCAGCAGCACCCAGGGGGGGCCCCGAAAGCCCACTGAAGCTTTCTTT.

The chain couples TRBV11-3 to TRBJ2-1, with 12 bases fitting TRBD2. With V trimmed by 5 bases and J by 0 bases, 5 bases remained unmatched. The germline gives CDR1 SGHNT, CDR2 YENEEA. The length of the CDR3 is 17 residues. The CDR3 nucleotides are TGTGCCAGCAGCCCGACTAGCGGGAGACGCTCCTACAATGAGCAGTTCTTC. It translates to CASSPTSGRRSYNEQFF.

This clonotype was detected ten times or more. V usage is TRBV30 and J usage is TRBJ1-1; D not certain. The CDR3 length is 14 residues. Germline V lookup: CDR1 GTSNPN, CDR2 SVGIG (reference sequence). V was shortened by 1 base and J by 5 bases, with 14 bases between the two germline ends. The CDR3 DNA reads TGTGCCTGGAGTGCCACACCTACGGGGACTGAAGCTTTCTTT. Translating it yields CAWSATPTGTEAFF.

This clonotype was counted many times. The chain is built from TRBV29-1 and TRBJ2-1; D perhaps matches TRBD2 (5 bases). Germline assignment: CDR1 SQVTM and CDR2 ANQGSEA. The V and J ends lost 7 bases and 5 bases respectively, with 15 bases between them. This CDR3 is built from 13 residues. The CDR3 sequence is CSETTTYHNEQFF. DNA for the CDR3: TGCAGCGAGACTACTACGTACCACAATGAGCAGTTCTTC.

In this sample, this clonotype turned up many times. The rearrangement joins TRBV12-3 or TRBV12-4 to TRBJ2-3; the match to TRBD2 covers 9 bases. The CDR3 runs 15 residues. V was pared by 6 bases and J by 0 bases, with 4 bases of the junction left unmatched. The CDR3 nucleotides are TGTGCCAGCAGAATAGCGGGGGACAGCACAGATACGCAGTATTTT. It yields the protein CASRIAGDSTDTQYF.

This clonotype was detected only once. The chain combines TRBV14 with TRBJ1-2; D gene uncertain. This CDR3 region has 15 residues. Germline assignment: CDR1 SGHDN and CDR2 FVKESK. The ends were cut back, 0 bases at V and 5 bases at J, with 13 bases in the middle. CDR3 in amino acids: CASSQEFRSWYGYTF. CDR3 in DNA: TGTGCCAGCAGCCAAGAGTTTCGGAGTTGGTATGGCTACACCTTC. Full variable domain (outside the CDR3, taken from reference TRBV14 and TRBJ1-2): EAGVTQFPSHSVIEKGQTVTLRCDPISGHDNLYWYRRVMGKEIKFLLHFVKESKQDESGMPNNRFLAERTGGTYSTLKVQPAELEDSGVYFCASSQEFRSWYGYTFGSGTRLTVV.

This clonotype has at least ten counts. The J gene is TRBJ1-2, the V gene TRBV9; 10 positions agree with TRBD1. CDR3 size: 15 residues. Germline assignment: CDR1 SGDLS and CDR2 YYNGEE. Trimming removed 2 bases from V and 4 bases from J; junction bases left unmatched: 5. CDR3 sequence reads: CASSVLGQGLYGYTF. In nucleotides, the CDR3 is TGTGCCAGCAGCGTCCTGGGACAGGGGCTCTATGGCTACACCTTC.

This chain links TRBV14 with TRBJ2-5; 7 bases are shared with TRBD1. The CDR3 consists of 17 residues. Trimming took 4 bases from V and 2 from J; bases not matched to a gene: 13. The germline V gene has CDR1 SGHDN and CDR2 FVKESK. The CDR3 nucleotides are TGTGCCAGCAGCCGACCCTTCGGAACAGGGGATCAAGAGACCCAGTACTTC. Amino acid sequence: CASSRPFGTGDQETQYF.

At least ten counts were recorded for this clonotype. The chain carries TRBV29-1 and TRBJ2-7; 16 bases are a match to TRBD2. Per the germline V gene, CDR1 is SQVTM and CDR2 is ANQGSEA. The J segment lost 4 bases and the V segment lost 6 bases, leaving 6 bases of the junction unmatched. The CDR3 runs to 15 residues. The CDR3 reads CSVGTSGRAFYEQYF. In DNA form, the CDR3 reads TGCAGCGTCGGGACTAGCGGGAGGGCCTTTTACGAGCAGTACTTC.

At least ten counts were recorded for this clonotype. This chain connects TRBV12-3 or TRBV12-4 to TRBJ1-3; D is possibly TRBD1 (5 bases). The CDR3 totals 14 residues. V shed 7 bases and J shed 0 bases, with 10 bases lying between them. The CDR3 sequence: CASNPTASGNTIYF. CDR3 DNA sequence: TGTGCCAGCAACCCGACAGCCTCTGGAAACACCATATATTTT.

This clonotype was detected many times. The chain employs TRBV9 and TRBJ2-1; 9 positions match TRBD2. The CDR3 is made up of 17 amino acids. With 4 bases clipped from V and 0 bases from J, the junction kept 8 bases outside the gene matches. CDR1 and CDR2 (germline): SGDLS, YYNGEE. The CDR3 spells CASSPSLAGDSYNEQFF. The CDR3 region has the DNA TGTGCCAGCAGCCCTTCCTTAGCGGGAGACTCCTACAATGAGCAGTTCTTC.

This chain connects TRBV19 to TRBJ1-1; 7 bases match TRBD1. Germline lookup yields CDR1 LNHDA and CDR2 SQIVND (reference sequence). V lost 3 bases and J lost 4; bases outside the gene matches: 14. The CDR3 has 17 amino acids. The CDR3 DNA sequence: TGTGCCAGTAGTATGGAGTTGGTGACAGGGCCGGCCACTGAAGCTTTCTTT. Residues: CASSMELVTGPATEAFF.

A remark on this clonotype: A much larger clone is a single base away; this may be a read error. This CDR3 is missing its conserved last phenylalanine or tryptophan, likely due to a read error. The chain employs TRBV20-1 and TRBJ1-6, with TRBD1 matching 7 bases. After removal of 0 bases from V and 8 bases from J, the junction contained 10 bases not matched to a gene. The CDR3 totals 16 residues. From germline, CDR1 is DFQATT and CDR2 SNEGSKA (reference sequence). The CDR3 spells CSARDLQGRFDSPLHL. The CDR3 nucleotides are TGCAGTGCTAGAGATCTACAGGGGCGCTTTGATTCACCCCTCCACCTT.

The V call is TRBV9, the J call TRBJ2-1; the D call may be TRBD1 or TRBD2 (5 bases each). Germline V gene lookup returns CDR1 SGDLS and CDR2 YYNGEE. The CDR3 is 14 residues long. V was shortened by 0 bases and J by 8 bases, with 12 bases between the two germline ends. The CDR3: CASSVAGQGDEQFF. CDR3 coding DNA: TGTGCCAGCAGCGTAGCGGGCCAGGGAGATGAGCAGTTCTTC.

This clonotype was seen ten or more times. The genes are TRBV11-3 and TRBJ2-4; TRBD1 matches 9 bases. The germline V gene encodes CDR1 SGHNT and CDR2 YENEEA. The CDR3 is 14 amino acids. V trimming: 8 bases; J trimming: 8 bases; junction bases outside the gene matches: 10. The CDR3 DNA reads TGTGCCAGCCAATCCGGGACAGGGCGAGACATTCAGTACTTC. As protein: CASQSGTGRDIQYF.

This clonotype was seen many times. This chain connects TRBV2 to TRBJ1-5; tentative D call: TRBD1 (5 bases). The CDR3 has 15 residues. CDR1 SNHLY and CDR2 FYNNEI come from the germline V gene. The CDR3 DNA reads as TGTGGCAGTTCCGGGCTTGGGGGGGAGTATCAGCCCCAGCATTTT. It translates to CGSSGLGGEYQPQHF.

This clonotype showed up many times. This sequence joins TRBV5-6 and TRBJ1-2; D is unclear. CDR3 size: 13 residues. Germline CDR1 is SGHDT and CDR2 is YYEEEE. Trimming stripped 0 bases from V and 3 bases from J, with 6 bases between. This chain's CDR3 is CASSLVPDYGYTF. The DNA of the CDR3 is TGTGCCAGCAGCTTGGTGCCGGACTATGGCTACACCTTC.

This clonotype showed up many times. V is TRBV20-1 and J is TRBJ2-7; 9 bases line up with TRBD2. CDR1 is DFQATT and CDR2 is SNEGSKA in the germline V gene (reference sequence). Losses at the gene ends were 4 bases for V and 6 bases for J; bases not matched to a gene: 7. CDR3 size: 13 residues. The CDR3 DNA follows: TGCAGTGCTACCTCAGCGGGAGGAGGCGAGCAGTACTTC. Protein product: CSATSAGGGEQYF.

This clonotype was found many times. V usage is TRBV10-2 and J usage is TRBJ1-2; D uncertain. Germline V gene sequence: CDR1 WSHSY, CDR2 SAAADI. This CDR3 contains 15 residues. The V and J ends lost 0 bases and 8 bases respectively, with 16 bases between them. CDR3 DNA: TGCGCCAGCAGTGAGTCATCCACAGATAGCTGGGGCTACACCTTC. Translated: CASSESSTDSWGYTF.

This clonotype has only a few counts. This sequence joins TRBV19 and TRBJ1-1, with D perhaps matching TRBD1 (5 bases). Germline V gives CDR1 LNHDA, CDR2 SQIVND (reference sequence). With 11 bases removed from V and 5 bases from J, the gap between germline ends came to 27 bases. This CDR3 comprises 16 residues. CDR3 amino acids: CAVLPSDGGLDTEAFF. The CDR3 DNA follows: TGTGCCGTTCTCCCCTCGGACGGGGGGTTAGATACTGAAGCTTTCTTT.

The chain combines TRBV12-3 or TRBV12-4 with TRBJ2-7; D unclear. V was cut by 4 bases and J by 6 bases, with 28 bases left in between. CDR3 size: 18 residues. The CDR3: CASSWIPPGFLSSSEQYF. The CDR3 nucleotides are TGTGCCAGCAGTTGGATACCCCCCGGGTTTTTGTCGAGTTCCGAGCAGTACTTC.

This clonotype appeared many times. The rearrangement joins TRBV11-2 to TRBJ2-7; D is undetermined. In germline, CDR1 is SGHAT, CDR2 FQNNGV. CDR3 length: 15 amino acids. Trimming removed 0 bases at V and 2 bases at J, with 11 bases between. CDR3 DNA sequence: TGTGCCAGCAGCTTAGAGCGGACCCCGGCCTACGAGCAGTACTTC. Its translation is CASSLERTPAYEQYF.

The chain recombines TRBV18 with TRBJ2-6; 7 nucleotides line up with TRBD1. With 4 bases clipped from V and 2 bases from J, the junction kept 8 bases outside the gene matches. Per the germline V gene, CDR1 is KGHSH and CDR2 is LQKENI. The CDR3 is 17 amino acids. Here the CDR3 reads CASSHTTGIAGANVLTF. The CDR3 DNA reads as TGTGCCAGCTCACACACGACAGGGATTGCTGGGGCCAACGTCCTGACTTTC.

This clonotype has only a few counts. V and J are TRBV20-1 and TRBJ1-5; no firm D call. The CDR3 is 12 residues long. Germline CDR1 reads DFQATT; CDR2 reads SNEGSKA (reference sequence). V lost 6 bases to trimming and J lost 1 base, with 7 bases between them. This CDR3 is CSAGSSNQPQHF. The DNA of the CDR3 is TGCAGTGCCGGATCAAGCAATCAGCCCCAGCATTTT.